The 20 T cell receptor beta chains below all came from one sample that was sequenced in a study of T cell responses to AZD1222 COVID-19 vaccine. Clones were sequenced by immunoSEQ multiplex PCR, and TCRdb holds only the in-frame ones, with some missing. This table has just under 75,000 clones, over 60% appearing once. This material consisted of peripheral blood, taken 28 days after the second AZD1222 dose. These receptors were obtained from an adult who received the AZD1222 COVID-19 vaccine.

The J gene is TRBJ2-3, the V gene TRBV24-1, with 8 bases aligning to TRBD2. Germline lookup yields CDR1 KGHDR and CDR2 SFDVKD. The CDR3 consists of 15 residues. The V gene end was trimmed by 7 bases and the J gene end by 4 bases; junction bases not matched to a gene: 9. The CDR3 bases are TGTGCCACCAGGGAGGGACTAGGGGAGGCAGATACGCAGTATTTT. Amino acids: CATREGLGEADTQYF.

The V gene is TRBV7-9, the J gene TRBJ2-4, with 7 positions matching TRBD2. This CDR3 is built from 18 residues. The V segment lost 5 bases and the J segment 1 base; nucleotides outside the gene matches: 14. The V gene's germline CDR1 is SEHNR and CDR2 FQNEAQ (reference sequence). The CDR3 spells CASSQLGPGRSAKNIQYF. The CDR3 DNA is TGTGCCAGCAGCCAGCTGGGTCCCGGGAGGTCGGCCAAAAACATTCAGTACTTC.

CDR3 region: CASSRMTRGLNSPLHF. Here the CDR3 DNA reads TGTGCCAGCAGCCGCATGACCCGGGGCCTGAATTCACCCCTCCACTTT. The J gene is TRBJ1-6, the V gene TRBV3-1 (or the pseudogene TRBV3-2); the D gene is possibly TRBD1 (5 bases). CDR3 length equals 16 residues. The ends were cut back, 4 bases at V and 7 bases at J, with 17 bases in the middle. Per the germline V gene, CDR1 is LGHDT and CDR2 is YNNKEL (reference sequence).

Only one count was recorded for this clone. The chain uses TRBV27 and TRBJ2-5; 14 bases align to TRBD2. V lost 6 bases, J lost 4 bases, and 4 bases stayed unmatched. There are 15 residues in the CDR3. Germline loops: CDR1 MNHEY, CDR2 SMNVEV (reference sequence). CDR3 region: CASRGLAGDRETQYF. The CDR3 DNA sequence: TGTGCCAGCAGGGGACTAGCGGGAGATAGAGAGACCCAGTACTTC.

The CDR3 region has the DNA TGTGCCAGCAGCGCGGGACAGGGTTACGGGGAGACCCAGTACTTC. Amino acids: CASSAGQGYGETQYF. The chain recombines TRBV9 with TRBJ2-5; 9 bases match TRBD1. Germline lookup yields CDR1 SGDLS and CDR2 YYNGEE. The junction had 8 bases not matched to a gene; V was cut back by 3 bases and J by 5 bases. There are 15 residues in the CDR3.

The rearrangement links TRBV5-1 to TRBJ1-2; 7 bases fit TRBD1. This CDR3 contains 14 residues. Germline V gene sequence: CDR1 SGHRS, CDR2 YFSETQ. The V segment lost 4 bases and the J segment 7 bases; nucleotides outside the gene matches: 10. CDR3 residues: CASSASTGVGGYTF. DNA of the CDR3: TGCGCCAGCAGCGCAAGTACAGGGGTTGGTGGCTACACCTTC. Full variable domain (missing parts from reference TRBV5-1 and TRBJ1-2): KAGVTQTPRYLIKTRGQQVTLSCSPISGHRSVSWYQQTPGQGLQFLFEYFSETQRNKGNFPGRFSGRQFSNSRSEMNVSTLELGDSALYLCASSASTGVGGYTFGSGTRLTVV.

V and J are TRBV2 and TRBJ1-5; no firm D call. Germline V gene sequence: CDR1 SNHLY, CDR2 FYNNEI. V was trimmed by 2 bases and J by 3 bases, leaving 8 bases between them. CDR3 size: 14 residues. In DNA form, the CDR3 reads TGTGCCAGCAGTGAAATGGGCCACAATCAGCCCCAGCATTTT. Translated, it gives CASSEMGHNQPQHF.

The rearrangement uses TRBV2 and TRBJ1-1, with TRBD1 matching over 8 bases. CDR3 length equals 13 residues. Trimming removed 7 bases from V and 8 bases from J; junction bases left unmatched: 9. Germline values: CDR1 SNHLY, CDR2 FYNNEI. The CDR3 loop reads CASNTGQGREAFF. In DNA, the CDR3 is TGTGCCAGCAATACCGGACAGGGAAGAGAAGCTTTCTTT.

The CDR3 DNA reads TGTGCCAGCAGCACGCCGGGACAGGGTCCCTCAGGGGAAAAACTGTTTTTT. It yields the protein CASSTPGQGPSGEKLFF. The chain combines TRBV28 with TRBJ1-4, with 9 bases that match TRBD1. V trimming: 6 bases; J trimming: 8 bases; junction bases outside the gene matches: 16. The CDR3 length is 17 residues. Germline V gives CDR1 MDHEN, CDR2 SYDVKM.

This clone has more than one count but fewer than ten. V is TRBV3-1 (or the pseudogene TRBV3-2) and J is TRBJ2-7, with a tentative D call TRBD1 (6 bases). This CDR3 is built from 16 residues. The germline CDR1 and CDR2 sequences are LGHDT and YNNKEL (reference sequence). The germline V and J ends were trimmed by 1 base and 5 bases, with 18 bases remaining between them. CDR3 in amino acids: CASSQVVGFQGHEQYF. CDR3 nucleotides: TGTGCCAGCAGCCAAGTGGTCGGCTTCCAGGGGCACGAGCAGTACTTC.

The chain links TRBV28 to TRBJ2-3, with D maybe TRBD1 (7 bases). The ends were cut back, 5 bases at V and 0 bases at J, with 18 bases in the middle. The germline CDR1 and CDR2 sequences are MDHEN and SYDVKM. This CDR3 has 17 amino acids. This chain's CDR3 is CASSPAGQQPSTDTQYF. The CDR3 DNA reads TGTGCCAGCAGTCCGGCGGGACAGCAACCCAGCACAGATACGCAGTATTTT.

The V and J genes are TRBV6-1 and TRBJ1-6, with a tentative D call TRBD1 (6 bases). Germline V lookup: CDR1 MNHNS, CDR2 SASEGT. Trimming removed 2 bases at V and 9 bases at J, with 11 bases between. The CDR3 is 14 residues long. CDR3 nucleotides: TGTGCCAGCAGTGAATGGCAGGGGCCTTCACCCCTCCACTTT. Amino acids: CASSEWQGPSPLHF.

This chain's CDR3 is CATRQNTGELFF. As DNA, the CDR3 is TGTGCCACCCGACAGAACACCGGGGAGCTGTTTTTT. V and J are TRBV28 and TRBJ2-2; D gene ambiguous. Looked up from germline, CDR1 is MDHEN and CDR2 is SYDVKM. V was trimmed by 10 bases and J by 1 base, leaving 7 bases between them. This CDR3 contains 12 residues.

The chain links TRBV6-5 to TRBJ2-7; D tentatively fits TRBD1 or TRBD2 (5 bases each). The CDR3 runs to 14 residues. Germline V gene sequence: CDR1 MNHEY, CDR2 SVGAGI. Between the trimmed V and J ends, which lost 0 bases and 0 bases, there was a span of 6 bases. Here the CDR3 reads CASSYSRGSYEQYF. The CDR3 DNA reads TGTGCCAGCAGTTACTCGAGGGGCTCCTACGAGCAGTACTTC.

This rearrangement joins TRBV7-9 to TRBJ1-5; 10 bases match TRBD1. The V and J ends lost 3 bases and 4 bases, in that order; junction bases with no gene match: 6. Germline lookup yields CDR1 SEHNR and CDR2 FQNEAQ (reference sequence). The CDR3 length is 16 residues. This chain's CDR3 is CASSFDGQGGNQPQHF. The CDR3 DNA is TGTGCCAGCAGCTTCGACGGACAGGGGGGAAATCAGCCCCAGCATTTT. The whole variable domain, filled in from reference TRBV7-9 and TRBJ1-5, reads DTGVSQNPRHKITKRGQNVTFRCDPISEHNRLYWYRQTLGQGPEFLTYFQNEAQLEKSRLLSDRFSAERPKGSFSTLEIQRTEQGDSAMYLCASSFDGQGGNQPQHFGDGTRLSIL.

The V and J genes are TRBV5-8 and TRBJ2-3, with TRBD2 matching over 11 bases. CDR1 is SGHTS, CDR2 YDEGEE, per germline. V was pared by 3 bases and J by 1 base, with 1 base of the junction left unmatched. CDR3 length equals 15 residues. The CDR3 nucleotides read TGTGCCAGCAGCTCTAGCGGGAGGCGCACAGATACGCAGTATTTT. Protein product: CASSSSGRRTDTQYF.

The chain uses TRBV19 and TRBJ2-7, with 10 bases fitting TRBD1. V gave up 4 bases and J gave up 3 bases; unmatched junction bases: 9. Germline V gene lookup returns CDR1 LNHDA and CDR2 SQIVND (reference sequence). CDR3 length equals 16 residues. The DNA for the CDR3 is TGTGCCAGTAGTACCAAATCGGGACAGGGGAACTACGAGCAGTACTTC. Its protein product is CASSTKSGQGNYEQYF.

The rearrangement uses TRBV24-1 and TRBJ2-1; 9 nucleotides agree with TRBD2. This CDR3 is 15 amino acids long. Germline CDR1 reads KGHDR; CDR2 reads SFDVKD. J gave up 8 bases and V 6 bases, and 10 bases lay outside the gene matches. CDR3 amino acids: CATSILAGEKDEQFF. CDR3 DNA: TGTGCCACCAGTATTTTAGCGGGGGAGAAGGATGAGCAGTTCTTC.

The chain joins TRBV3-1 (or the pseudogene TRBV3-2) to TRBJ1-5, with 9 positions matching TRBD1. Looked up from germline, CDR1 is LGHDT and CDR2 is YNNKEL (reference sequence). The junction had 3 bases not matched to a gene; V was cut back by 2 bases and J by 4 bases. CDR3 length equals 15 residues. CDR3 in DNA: TGTGCCAGCAGCCAAACGGGACAGGGAAATCAGCCCCAGCATTTT. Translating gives CASSQTGQGNQPQHF.

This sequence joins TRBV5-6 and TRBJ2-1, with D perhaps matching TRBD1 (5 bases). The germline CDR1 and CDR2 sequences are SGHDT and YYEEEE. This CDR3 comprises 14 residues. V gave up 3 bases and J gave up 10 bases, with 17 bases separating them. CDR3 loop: CASSSGHFRGEQFF. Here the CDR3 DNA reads TGTGCCAGCAGCTCCGGACATTTTCGAGGCGAGCAGTTCTTC.